The rows below give T cell receptor beta chains drawn from one sample of a study of cytomegalovirus exposure and HLA in healthy donors. Libraries were prepared by immunoSEQ multiplex PCR; TCRdb keeps only in-frame clonotypes and omits some of them. The table has approximately 71,000 clones, less than 95% seen once. The specimen sequenced was PBMCs. Receptors were obtained from a woman under 30 in good health and CMV-seronegative. CDR3s include the opening cysteine and the closing phenylalanine or tryptophan. The order of the fields is D gene, J gene, clone size, V gene, CDR3 DNA, CDR3 protein. The D gene is left open where the match is weak. Size tells how often a clone was seen (once, few, many) or the class of an expanded clone, and some rows leave it out.

>NA|TRBJ1-4|NA|TRBV4-2
TGTGCCAGCAGCCTAGAGGGGGGTAAGGAAAAACTGTTTTTT
CASSLEGGKEKLFF
>TRBD1|TRBJ2-3|NA|TRBV19
TGTGCCAGTAGTATCGGACAGGGGGCATCACACACAGATACGCAGTATTTT
CASSIGQGASHTDTQYF
>NA|TRBJ1-5|NA|TRBV2
TGTGCCAGCATGCAGGAGGAGAATCAGCCCCAGCATTTT
CASMQEENQPQHF
>NA|TRBJ1-2|NA|TRBV14
TGTGCCAGCAGCCAGGAAGGGGGAACGGACTACTATGGCTACACCTTC
CASSQEGGTDYYGYTF
>TRBD1|TRBJ1-3|NA|TRBV27
TGTGCCAGCAGTTACAGGGGCCCTGGAAACACCATATATTTT
CASSYRGPGNTIYF
>TRBD2|TRBJ2-5|once|TRBV7-2
TGTGCCAGCAGCTTACTAGGGCTAGCGGGAATACGGGGGACCCAGTACTTC
CASSLLGLAGIRGTQYF
>NA|TRBJ1-1|NA|TRBV9
TGTGCCAGCAGCGTAGGAAGGACGACCGGGGGGAACACTGAAGCTTTCTTT
CASSVGRTTGGNTEAFF
>TRBD1|TRBJ1-2|NA|TRBV27
TGTGCCAGCAGTGTAGGGGGGACAGGGGGCGGCTACACCTTC
CASSVGGTGGGYTF
>TRBD1|TRBJ2-3|NA|TRBV7-2
TGTGCCAGCAGTCGAACCTGGTTAGGGGGCACAAATACGCAGTATTTT
CASSRTWLGGTNTQYF
>NA|TRBJ2-3|NA|TRBV5-6
TGTGCCAGCAGCTTGGAGGCCGGAGCCACAGATACGCAGTATTTT
CASSLEAGATDTQYF
>TRBD1|TRBJ2-5|NA|TRBV11-2
TGTGCCAGCAGCGACAGGGTCGAGGGACAAGAGACCCAGTACTTC
CASSDRVEGQETQYF
>NA|TRBJ2-2|NA|TRBV7-6
TGTGCCAGCAGCTTAGATTTCCTAGCCGGAGGGCACACCGGGGAGCTGTTTTTT
CASSLDFLAGGHTGELFF
>TRBD2|TRBJ2-1|NA|TRBV2
TGTGCCAGCAGTGTAGGGAGTAGCGGGGCCGTCAATGAGCAGTTCTTC
CASSVGSSGAVNEQFF
>TRBD1|TRBJ1-4|NA|TRBV9
TGTGCCAGCAGCGTAGGGATAGGGGGCGCGGAAAAACTGTTTTTT
CASSVGIGGAEKLFF
>TRBD2|TRBJ2-3|NA|TRBV5-6
TGTGCCAGCAGCTTGGCCATCCTAGCGGGAGGAACAGATACGCAGTATTTT
CASSLAILAGGTDTQYF
>TRBD1|TRBJ1-3|NA|TRBV19
TGTGCCAGTACCCAAGGGGGCTCCGGAAACACCATATATTTT
CASTQGGSGNTIYF
>NA|TRBJ1-1|NA|TRBV30
TGTGCCTGGAGTGTACTAGTTGGGAACACTGAAGCTTTCTTT
CAWSVLVGNTEAFF
>NA|TRBJ2-7|NA|TRBV7-2
TGTGCCAGCAGCTTAGTGACACCCGCCTACGAGCAGTACTTC
CASSLVTPAYEQYF
>NA|TRBJ1-1|NA|TRBV27
TGTGCCAGCAGTTATACAGTGAACACTGAAGCTTTCTTT
CASSYTVNTEAFF
>NA|TRBJ2-5|NA|TRBV5-6
TGTGCCAGCAGCTTGGTAGCGGTCCAAGAGACCCAGTACTTC
CASSLVAVQETQYF
>TRBD1|TRBJ1-5|NA|TRBV27
TGTGCCAGCAGTTTACCCTCTCCAGGGGGTAGCAATCAGCCCCAGCATTTT
CASSLPSPGGSNQPQHF
>TRBD1|TRBJ2-1|NA|TRBV18
TGTGCCAGCTCACCACCGGGACAGGGGAATGAGCAGTTCTTC
CASSPPGQGNEQFF
>TRBD1|TRBJ2-5|NA|TRBV5-4
TGTGCCAGCAGCTTGGACCCGGGACAGACTATAGTGTACTTC
CASSLDPGQTIVYF
>NA|TRBJ1-4|NA|TRBV28
TGTGCCAGCAGTACCGCAGGGACTAATGAAAAACTGTTTTTT
CASSTAGTNEKLFF
>NA|TRBJ1-3|few|TRBV4-3
TGCGCCAGCAGCCAAGAGGCGGGGTCCGGAGGAAACACCATATATTTT
CASSQEAGSGGNTIYF
>NA|TRBJ2-7|few|TRBV21-1
TGTGCCAGCAGCAAGTTTGAGAGGAACCTCTACGAGCAGTACTTC
CASSKFERNLYEQYF
>NA|TRBJ2-3|NA|TRBV7-3
TGTGCCAGCAGTAGGGACTCTGGGTTCACAGATACGCAGTATTTT
CASSRDSGFTDTQYF
>TRBD1|TRBJ1-1|NA|TRBV29-1
TGCAGCGTGGGTAGGGGGCGCGCTGAAGCTTTCTTT
CSVGRGRAEAFF
>TRBD2|TRBJ2-7|NA|TRBV5-4
TGTGCCAGCAGCTTCCGCGGGAGCTCCTACGAGCAGTACTTC
CASSFRGSSYEQYF
>TRBD1|TRBJ1-3|NA|TRBV19
TGTGCCAGTAGTCGGACAGGGGGATACTCTGGAAACACCATATATTTT
CASSRTGGYSGNTIYF
>NA|TRBJ1-4|NA|TRBV27
TGTGCCAGCAGTTTCACCGGGGTCGGGACTAATGAAAAACTGTTTTTT
CASSFTGVGTNEKLFF
>TRBD2|TRBJ2-3|NA|TRBV15
TGTGCCACCAGCAGTACTAGCGGGCGTCCGGATACGCAGTATTTT
CATSSTSGRPDTQYF
>TRBD2|TRBJ2-1|once|TRBV5-4
TGTGCCAGCAGCTTGGTAGCGGGGGGGCCCAATGAGCAGTTCTTC
CASSLVAGGPNEQFF
>NA|TRBJ2-1|NA|TRBV11-2
TGTGCCAGCAGCCCCCTTAAGGGGAGAGGGGGCAATGAGCAGTTCTTC
CASSPLKGRGGNEQFF
>TRBD1|TRBJ1-1|NA|TRBV27
TGTGCCAGTTTTACAGGGGACACTGAAGCTTTCTTT
CASFTGDTEAFF
>NA|TRBJ2-7|once|TRBV6-5
TGTGCCAGCAGTCCGGCCGGGGGCTCCTACGAGCAGTACTTC
CASSPAGGSYEQYF